Below are 26 T cell receptor beta chains sequenced from a single sample in a study of control samples from healthy donors and cancer patients. Clones were sequenced by immunoSEQ multiplex PCR, and TCRdb holds only the in-frame ones, with some missing. Of fewer than 200,000 clones listed, just under 95% are singletons. Source material: blood. All receptors come from a woman aged 55-75 years in good health.

As for this clone: The junction shows a germline mismatch at one end, possibly a read error. The chain combines TRBV3-1 (or the pseudogene TRBV3-2) with TRBJ1-2; possibly TRBD1 for D (5 bases). The CDR3 contains 15 residues. Germline CDR1 LGHDT, CDR2 YNNKEL (reference sequence). CDR3 sequence reads: CASSQESGTVYGHTF. In DNA form, the CDR3 reads TGTGCCAGCAGCCAAGAGTCAGGGACGGTCTATGGCCACACCTTC.

This rearrangement joins TRBV7-9 to TRBJ2-1, with D perhaps TRBD1 (6 bases). Trimming left V 1 base short and J 2 bases short, with 15 bases between. The CDR3 contains 17 residues. Germline V lookup: CDR1 SEHNR, CDR2 FQNEAQ (reference sequence). The DNA for the CDR3 is TGTGCCAGCAGCTTAGTTTTTGGGGGCGACGCCTACAATGAGCAGTTCTTC. This encodes CASSLVFGGDAYNEQFF.

The chain combines TRBV19 with TRBJ1-4, with 7 bases aligning to TRBD1. Germline CDR1 and CDR2: LNHDA and SQIVND (reference sequence). V shed 7 bases and J 6 bases; nucleotides not matched to a gene: 8. The CDR3 totals 14 residues. The CDR3 loop reads CASIQQGLDEKLFF. CDR3 bases: TGTGCCAGTATCCAACAGGGGCTCGATGAAAAACTGTTTTTT.

The CDR3 is CASMAGWEETQYF. The CDR3 DNA reads as TGTGCCAGCATGGCAGGGTGGGAAGAGACCCAGTACTTC. The chain is built from TRBV7-9 and TRBJ2-5; weak D call: TRBD1 (5 bases). The CDR3 runs 13 residues. V lost 7 bases and J lost 3, with 12 bases in between. Germline V gene data show CDR1 as SEHNR and CDR2 as FQNEAQ (reference sequence).

This chain joins TRBV6-2 or TRBV6-3 and TRBJ1-1; the D is unclear. Trimming took off 2 bases at V and 0 bases at J, with 10 bases between the two ends. CDR3 length equals 15 residues. Germline loops: CDR1 MNHEY, CDR2 SVGEGT. DNA for the CDR3: TGTGCCAGCAGTTACATGAACAGCTTGAACACTGAAGCTTTCTTT. Its translation is CASSYMNSLNTEAFF.

The rearrangement joins TRBV29-1 to TRBJ2-3, with no clear D. Germline CDR1 and CDR2: SQVTM and ANQGSEA. Trimming removed 3 bases from V and 4 bases from J, with 8 bases in between. CDR3 length: 12 residues. The CDR3 sequence is CSVDRASDTQYF. The CDR3 DNA sequence: TGCAGCGTTGATCGGGCCTCAGATACGCAGTATTTT.

The rearrangement links TRBV6-1 to TRBJ1-1; maybe TRBD1 (5 bases). The V end was cut by 3 bases, the J end by 1 base, with 12 bases between. The CDR3 covers 15 residues. Germline V gene data show CDR1 as MNHNS and CDR2 as SASEGT. The CDR3 sequence: CASSDRALRNTEAFF. Written as DNA, the CDR3 is TGTGCCAGCAGTGACAGGGCACTAAGGAACACTGAAGCTTTCTTT.

The chain couples TRBV29-1 to TRBJ1-1, with TRBD1 matching 8 bases. Per the germline V gene, CDR1 is SQVTM and CDR2 is ANQGSEA. The CDR3 has 14 residues. The J segment lost 4 bases and the V segment lost 4 bases, leaving 8 bases of the junction unmatched. This CDR3 reads CSVVSQGAGTEAFF. The CDR3 DNA follows: TGCAGCGTTGTGTCCCAGGGGGCAGGCACTGAAGCTTTCTTT.

The rearrangement uses TRBV11-2 and TRBJ2-7; D may correspond to TRBD1 or TRBD2 (7 bases each). The CDR3 has 15 amino acids. Germline-derived CDR1 and CDR2 are SGHAT and FQNNGV. Deletions cut 0 bases from V and 2 bases from J, with 11 bases between. The CDR3 sequence is CASSLEAGGAYEQYF. The CDR3 nucleotides are TGTGCCAGCAGCTTAGAAGCAGGGGGGGCCTACGAGCAGTACTTC. Together with reference TRBV11-2 and TRBJ2-7, the CDR3 gives the full variable domain: EAGVAQSPRYKIIEKRQSVAFWCNPISGHATLYWYQQILGQGPKLLIQFQNNGVVDDSQLPKDRFSAERLKGVDSTLKIQPAKLEDSAVYLCASSLEAGGAYEQYFGPGTRLTVT.

The rearrangement uses TRBV18 and TRBJ2-1; D unresolved. This CDR3 is 15 amino acids long. Germline V gene data show CDR1 as KGHSH and CDR2 as LQKENI. Trimming pared 3 bases from V and 0 bases from J, leaving 9 bases between. As DNA, the CDR3 is TGTGCCAGCTCACCCCCGCATCCCTCCTACAATGAGCAGTTCTTC. Residues: CASSPPHPSYNEQFF. Complete variable domain (other parts from reference TRBV18 and TRBJ2-1): NAGVMQNPRHLVRRRGQEARLRCSPMKGHSHVYWYRQLPEEGLKFMVYLQKENIIDESGMPKERFSAEFPKEGPSILRIQQVVRGDSAAYFCASSPPHPSYNEQFFGPGTRLTVL.

The chain carries TRBV12-3 or TRBV12-4 and TRBJ2-1, with TRBD1 matching 9 bases. V shed 5 bases and J 9 bases; nucleotides not matched to a gene: 5. The CDR3 is 13 residues long. CDR3 amino acids: CASSMGQGIEQFF. CDR3 bases: TGTGCCAGCAGTATGGGACAGGGCATTGAGCAGTTCTTC.

V and J are TRBV24-1 and TRBJ2-3; the D is unclear. Germline loops: CDR1 KGHDR, CDR2 SFDVKD. This CDR3 has 15 residues. V lost 3 bases and J 1 base, leaving 10 bases between the germline ends. CDR3 bases: TGTGCCACCAGTGATGGGCGGACGGGCACAGATACGCAGTATTTT. Amino acid sequence: CATSDGRTGTDTQYF.

In this sample, this clone turned up once. In nucleotides, the CDR3 is TGTGCCAGCAGCGTGACAGGGAGTCAGCCCCAGCATTTT. Translated: CASSVTGSQPQHF. The chain carries TRBV9 and TRBJ1-5; 7 nucleotides line up with TRBD1. The trim removed 2 bases at V and 6 bases at J, leaving 2 bases unmatched. Germline V CDR1 and CDR2: SGDLS, YYNGEE. There are 13 residues in the CDR3. Based on the CDR3 plus reference TRBV9 and TRBJ1-5, the full variable domain is DSGVTQTPKHLITATGQRVTLRCSPRSGDLSVYWYQQSLDQGLQFLIQYYNGEERAKGNILERFSAQQFPDLHSELNLSSLELGDSALYFCASSVTGSQPQHFGDGTRLSIL.

The rearrangement joins TRBV7-9 to TRBJ2-3; no definite D call. The CDR3 is 14 residues long. V was pared by 3 bases and J by 2 bases, with 9 bases between. Germline V gene sequence: CDR1 SEHNR, CDR2 FQNEAQ (reference sequence). The CDR3 sequence is CASSLGISTDTQYF. The CDR3 nucleotides are TGTGCCAGCAGCTTGGGGATCTCCACAGATACGCAGTATTTT.

The genes are TRBV7-8 and TRBJ2-4, with D possibly TRBD1 on 5 matching bases. The CDR3 has 16 amino acids. Trimming cost V 3 bases and J 7 bases, with 19 bases left between them. Germline V lookup: CDR1 SGHVS, CDR2 FQNEAQ. The DNA for the CDR3 is TGTGCCAGCAGCTTTGAACGGTGGGGTGGGGCCAACATTCAGTACTTC. Its protein is CASSFERWGGANIQYF.

This chain links TRBV2 with TRBJ1-1; 10 bases agree with TRBD1. This CDR3 comprises 16 residues. V lost 7 bases to trimming and J lost 4 bases; unmatched junction nucleotides: 12. The germline gives CDR1 SNHLY, CDR2 FYNNEI. This CDR3 reads CASIMLPGQGFTEAFF. CDR3 nucleotide sequence: TGTGCCAGCATAATGCTACCGGGACAGGGGTTCACTGAAGCTTTCTTT.

J is TRBJ2-2 and V is TRBV19, with D perhaps TRBD1 or TRBD2 (5 bases each). Trimming shortened V by 1 base and J by 0 bases, and 9 bases separated the two germline ends. The CDR3 runs 16 residues. CDR1 and CDR2 (germline): LNHDA, SQIVND (reference sequence). In nucleotides, the CDR3 is TGTGCCAGTAGTATAGGAGGGGCGCCGAACACCGGGGAGCTGTTTTTT. It codes for CASSIGGAPNTGELFF.

On this clone itself: Mismatch with germline at one junction end may stem from a read error. The rearrangement uses TRBV2 and TRBJ2-5; TRBD2 aligns across 8 bases. This CDR3 contains 13 residues. The germline CDR1 and CDR2 sequences are SNHLY and FYNNEI. CDR3 DNA: TGTGGCAGCAGCGGGGGTTCCAGGGAGACCCAGTACTTC. Protein product: CGSSGGSRETQYF.

V usage is TRBV7-2 and J usage is TRBJ2-7, with 8 bases that match TRBD1. The junction had 6 bases not matched to a gene; V was cut back by 3 bases and J by 5 bases. CDR3 length: 14 amino acids. Per the germline V gene, CDR1 is SGHTA and CDR2 is FQGNSA. The DNA for the CDR3 is TGTGCCAGCAGCTTTGGACAGGGCGTAAACGAGCAGTACTTC. This gives the protein CASSFGQGVNEQYF. Full variable domain (missing parts from reference TRBV7-2 and TRBJ2-7): GAGVSQSPSNKVTEKGKDVELRCDPISGHTALYWYRQSLGQGLEFLIYFQGNSAPDKSGLPSDRFSAERTGGSVSTLTIQRTQQEDSAVYLCASSFGQGVNEQYFGPGTRLTVT.

The V gene is TRBV6-6, the J gene TRBJ1-2; D is unresolved. The CDR3 sequence is 14 residues long. CDR1 and CDR2 (germline): MNHNY, SVGAGI (reference sequence). Trimming took off 7 bases at V and 0 bases at J, with 12 bases between the two ends. The CDR3 loop reads CASIKKNPNYGYTF. The DNA for the CDR3 is TGTGCCAGCATCAAGAAAAATCCTAACTATGGCTACACCTTC.

The V and J genes are TRBV5-6 and TRBJ1-2; D uncertain. The CDR3 consists of 13 residues. Germline CDR1 SGHDT, CDR2 YYEEEE. V was clipped by 0 bases and J by 3 bases, with 6 bases between them. The CDR3 loop is CASSLDRHYGYTF. For the CDR3, the DNA is TGTGCCAGCAGCTTGGACAGACACTATGGCTACACCTTC.

The chain couples TRBV5-1 to TRBJ1-2; D gene unclear. V shed 0 bases and J shed 1 base, with 10 bases lying between them. Germline CDR1 reads SGHRS; CDR2 reads YFSETQ. The CDR3 spans 15 residues. CDR3 sequence (DNA): TGCGCCAGCAGCTTGGACGTGAGAAATAACTATGGCTACACCTTC. The encoded protein is CASSLDVRNNYGYTF.

The V and J genes are TRBV9 and TRBJ1-6; D gene unclear. CDR1 is SGDLS and CDR2 is YYNGEE in the germline V gene. The V end was cut by 0 bases, the J end by 7 bases, with 11 bases between. This CDR3 has 15 amino acids. This chain's CDR3 is CASSVDPEANSPLHF. The CDR3 bases are TGTGCCAGCAGCGTAGATCCTGAGGCGAATTCACCCCTCCACTTT.

The count of this clone is one. The chain is built from TRBV6-6 and TRBJ1-5, with D possibly TRBD1 on 6 matching bases. The germline V gene encodes CDR1 MNHNY and CDR2 SVGAGI (reference sequence). The germline V and J ends were trimmed by 2 bases and 9 bases, with 17 bases remaining between them. CDR3 length: 15 residues. The DNA for the CDR3 is TGTGCCAGCAGTTACGTACAGGGTTCCGATAGGCCCCAGCATTTT. Protein product: CASSYVQGSDRPQHF.

The gene calls are TRBV13 and TRBJ1-6; 7 bases line up with TRBD1. V shed 2 bases, J shed 7 bases, and the junction held 14 bases outside the gene matches. The CDR3 sequence is 18 residues long. Germline assignment: CDR1 PRHDT and CDR2 FYEKMQ (reference sequence). This chain's CDR3 is CASSLKFFQGTANSPLHF. For the CDR3, the DNA is TGTGCCAGCAGCTTAAAGTTTTTTCAAGGGACAGCCAATTCACCCCTCCACTTT.

The chain joins TRBV27 to TRBJ1-2; 9 nucleotides agree with TRBD1. V lost 4 bases to trimming and J lost 8 bases; unmatched junction nucleotides: 11. This CDR3 contains 15 residues. CDR1 MNHEY and CDR2 SMNVEV come from the germline V gene (reference sequence). This chain's CDR3 is CASSSIWGQGKGYTF. The DNA for the CDR3 is TGTGCCAGCAGTTCGATATGGGGACAGGGAAAGGGCTACACCTTC.